This record looks at one T cell receptor (beta chain) sequence and its context. Its matching antigen is unknown. The stimulus was an HIV-1 Gag 15-mer peptide pool, about 1 ug/peptide/mL. Responding CD4+ T cells were sorted by upregulation of both CD40 ligand and CD69. The data originate from a study of persistence of HIV-infected CD4 T cells. Findings and caveats of the study: CMV- and Gag-responding cells had lower TCRbeta richness than CD3/CD28-responding cells.

This was the immunoSEQ version 4 assay in survey mode. TCRdb's copy holds only in-frame clones and misses some; the assay was immunoSEQ multiplex PCR. The sample has under 40,000 clones, approximately 66% seen once. Germline V lookup: CDR1 MNHNS, CDR2 SASEGT. The CDR3 extends over 14 amino acids. V gave up 2 bases and J gave up 0 bases, with 7 bases separating them. This chain links TRBV6-1 with TRBJ1-1; D gene unclear. This TCR was sampled from an adult man with HIV who was CMV-seropositive. The sequencing used CD4+ T cells sorted from PBMCs after roughly 18-hour stimulation, collected from a patient who received antiretroviral therapy. CDR3 nucleotides: TGTGCCAGCAGTGAACAATTTATGAACACTGAAGCTTTCTTT. This encodes CASSEQFMNTEAFF.